Below are 12 T cell receptor beta chains sequenced from a single sample in a study of vaccination and CD4 T cells after COVID-19. No antigen has been assigned to these receptors. Time point given: late sampling 161 to 241 days after vaccination in three convalescent patients. Treatment meaning: roughly 11-day PBMC culture with coronavirus spike peptide pools or control peptides (ViraFEST assay). With the Oncomine TCR Beta short-read assay, DNA from cultured CD4+ T cells was sequenced. Each CDR3 protein gets one entry after TCRdb re-called the PCR reads with MiXCR. The sample lists approximately 20,000 distinct CDR3 sequences, under 40% occurring once. The sample here was CD4+ T cells from blood, cultured in vitro, taken about 7 months after SARS-CoV-2 vaccination. The receptors were sampled from a human donor who had recovered from COVID-19.

V and J are TRBV28 and TRBJ2-7, with D perhaps assigned TRBD1 or TRBD2 (5 bases each). In germline, CDR1 is MDHEN, CDR2 SYDVKM. V lost 2 bases, J lost 0 bases, and 8 bases lay in between. CDR3 length: 14 residues. CDR3 DNA sequence: TGTGCCAGCAGTTTAGGGACCCACTCCTACGAGCAGTACTTC. Its protein is CASSLGTHSYEQYF.

The V and J genes are TRBV11-3 and TRBJ2-3; TRBD2 might be the D (6 bases). V lost 9 bases and J lost 0, with 10 bases in between. CDR1 is SGHNT, CDR2 YENEEA, per germline. This CDR3 region has 13 residues. The CDR3 DNA sequence: TGTGCCAGTAGCGGACTTAGCACAGATACGCAGTATTTT. It yields the protein CASSGLSTDTQYF.

This clonotype was detected a few times. This rearrangement joins TRBV28 to TRBJ1-6, with unresolved D. The CDR3 runs to 14 residues. Per the germline V gene, CDR1 is MDHEN and CDR2 is SYDVKM. The ends were cut back, 8 bases at V and 8 bases at J, with 16 bases in the middle. CDR3: CASGSTGWHSPLHF. The CDR3 DNA sequence: TGTGCCAGCGGATCGACTGGGTGGCATTCACCCCTCCACTTT.

A few counts support this clonotype. This rearrangement joins TRBV28 to TRBJ1-5; D perhaps matches TRBD1 (6 bases). Germline loops: CDR1 MDHEN, CDR2 SYDVKM. CDR3 length: 16 residues. V was clipped by 6 bases and J by 4 bases, with 19 bases between them. CDR3 DNA: TGTGCCAGCAGGCCATCAGGGGTCCATCCTAATCAGCCCCAGCATTTT. It yields the protein CASRPSGVHPNQPQHF.

This chain links TRBV21-1 with TRBJ2-3; no DNA check was done on the table's D call, TRBD1. TRBV21-1 is assigned pseudogene status. The CDR3 length is 15 residues. CDR3 protein: CASSHPGVGTDTQYF. CDR3 nucleotide sequence: TGTGCCAGCAGCCACCCCGGAGTCGGCACAGATACGCAGTATTTT.

This clonotype is judged medium-sized (0.01 to 0.1%). The rearrangement joins TRBV15 to TRBJ2-7; the D gene is possibly TRBD2 (5 bases). The length of the CDR3 is 12 residues. CDR1 is LNHNV, CDR2 YYDKDF, per germline (reference sequence). V lost 2 bases to trimming and J lost 7 bases, with 9 bases between them. The CDR3 is CATSRTAGEQYF. The CDR3 coding sequence is TGTGCCACCAGCAGAACGGCGGGTGAGCAGTACTTC.

This rearrangement joins TRBV28 to TRBJ2-4; D may be TRBD2 (7 bases). V lost 7 bases to trimming and J lost 6 bases, with 16 bases between them. From germline, CDR1 is MDHEN and CDR2 SYDVKM. This CDR3 spans 14 amino acids. The CDR3 sequence: CASTWVGGGNIQYF. CDR3 bases: TGTGCCAGCACCTGGGTGGGAGGGGGAAACATTCAGTACTTC.

The chain couples TRBV7-9 to TRBJ1-5; D not resolved. The V and J ends lost 1 base and 11 bases respectively, with 12 bases between them. Germline V gene lookup returns CDR1 SEHNR and CDR2 FQNEAQ (reference sequence). The CDR3 contains 13 residues. As DNA, the CDR3 is TGTGCCAGCAGCTTAGTGCCAGAAGGCACCCAGCATTTT. This sequence encodes CASSLVPEGTQHF.

The rearrangement uses TRBV6-1 and TRBJ2-1; weak D call: TRBD2 (5 bases). Trimming left V 4 bases short and J 2 bases short, with 12 bases between. Germline V lookup: CDR1 MNHNS, CDR2 SASEGT. The CDR3 has 15 residues. CDR3 residues: CASSVGADPYNEQFF. For the CDR3, the DNA is TGTGCCAGCAGTGTCGGAGCGGACCCCTACAATGAGCAGTTCTTC.

This clonotype was counted between two and nine times. The genes are TRBV2 and TRBJ2-7, with D possibly matching TRBD1 (5 bases). Trimming pared 6 bases from V and 2 bases from J, leaving 14 bases between. Germline lookup yields CDR1 SNHLY and CDR2 FYNNEI. CDR3 length equals 14 residues. The DNA of the CDR3 is TGTGCCAGCAGGCATCAGGGTGGCCCCTACGAGCAGTACTTC. Its translation is CASRHQGGPYEQYF.

J is TRBJ1-2 and V is TRBV28; perhaps TRBD1 as D (5 bases). The CDR3 has 16 amino acids. Per germline, CDR1 MDHEN and CDR2 SYDVKM. V was shortened by 5 bases and J by 8 bases, with 24 bases between the two germline ends. The CDR3 coding sequence is TGTGCCAGCAGTCCCAGTTGGGGCGGGGCCGGCCGAGGCTACACCTTC. Translated, it gives CASSPSWGGAGRGYTF.

This clonotype was detected a few times. The chain recombines TRBV7-3 with TRBJ1-2; possible D gene TRBD1, 5 bases. The germline CDR1 and CDR2 sequences are SGHTA and FQGTGA. The length of the CDR3 is 14 residues. The V end lost 5 bases, the J end lost 7 bases, and 17 bases lay between the germline ends. DNA for the CDR3: TGTGCCAGCAGCCCCGGGGGGAGCGAGGCTGGCTACACCTTC. It specifies CASSPGGSEAGYTF.